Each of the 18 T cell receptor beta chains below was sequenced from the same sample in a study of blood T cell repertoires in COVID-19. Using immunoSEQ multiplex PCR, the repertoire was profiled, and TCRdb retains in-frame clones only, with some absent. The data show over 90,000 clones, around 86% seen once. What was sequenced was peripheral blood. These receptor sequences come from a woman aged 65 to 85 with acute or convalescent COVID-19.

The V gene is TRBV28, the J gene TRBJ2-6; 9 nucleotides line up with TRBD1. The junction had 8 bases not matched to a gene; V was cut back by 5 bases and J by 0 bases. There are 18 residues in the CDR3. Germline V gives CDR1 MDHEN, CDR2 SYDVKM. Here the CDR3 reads CASSPGTGTISGANVLTF. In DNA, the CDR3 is TGTGCCAGCAGTCCCGGGACAGGGACGATCTCTGGGGCCAACGTCCTGACTTTC. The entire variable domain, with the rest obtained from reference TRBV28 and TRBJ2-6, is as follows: DVKVTQSSRYLVKRTGEKVFLECVQDMDHENMFWYRQDPGLGLRLIYFSYDVKMKEKGDIPEGYSVSREKKERFSLILESASTNQTSMYLCASSPGTGTISGANVLTFGAGSRLTVL.

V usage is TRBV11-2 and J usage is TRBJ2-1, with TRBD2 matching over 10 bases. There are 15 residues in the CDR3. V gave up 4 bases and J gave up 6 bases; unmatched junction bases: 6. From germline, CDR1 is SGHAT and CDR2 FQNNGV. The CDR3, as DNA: TGTGCCAGCAGCTCTCGGGCTAGCGGGAGCAATGAGCAGTTCTTC. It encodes CASSSRASGSNEQFF.

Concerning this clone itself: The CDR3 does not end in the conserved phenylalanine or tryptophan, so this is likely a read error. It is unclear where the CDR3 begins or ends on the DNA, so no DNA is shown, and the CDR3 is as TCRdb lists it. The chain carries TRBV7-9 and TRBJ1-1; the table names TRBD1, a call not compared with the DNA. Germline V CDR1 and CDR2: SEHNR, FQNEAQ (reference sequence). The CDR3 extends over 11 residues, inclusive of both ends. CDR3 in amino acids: CASSLDISGPI.

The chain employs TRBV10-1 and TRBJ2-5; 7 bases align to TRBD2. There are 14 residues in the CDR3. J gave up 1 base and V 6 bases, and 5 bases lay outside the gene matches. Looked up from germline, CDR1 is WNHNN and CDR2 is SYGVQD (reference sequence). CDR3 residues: CASSLSGIQETQYF. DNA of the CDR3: TGCGCCAGCAGCCTAAGCGGGATCCAAGAGACCCAGTACTTC.

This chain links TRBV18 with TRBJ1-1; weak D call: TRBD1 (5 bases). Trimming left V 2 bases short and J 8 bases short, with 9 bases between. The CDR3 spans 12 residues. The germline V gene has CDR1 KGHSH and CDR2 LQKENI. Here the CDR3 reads CASSPGGREAFF. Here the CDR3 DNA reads TGTGCCAGCTCACCAGGGGGGAGAGAAGCTTTCTTT.

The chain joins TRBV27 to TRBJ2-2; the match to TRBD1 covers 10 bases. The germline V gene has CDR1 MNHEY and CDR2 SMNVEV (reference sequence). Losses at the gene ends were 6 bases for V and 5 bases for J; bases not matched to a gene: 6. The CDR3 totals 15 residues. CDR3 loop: CASRLDRGQTGELFF. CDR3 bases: TGTGCCAGCAGACTCGACAGGGGGCAAACCGGGGAGCTGTTTTTT.

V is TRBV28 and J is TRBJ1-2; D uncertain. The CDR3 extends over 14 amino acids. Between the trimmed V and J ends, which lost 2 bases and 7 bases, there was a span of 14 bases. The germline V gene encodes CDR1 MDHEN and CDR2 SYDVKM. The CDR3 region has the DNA TGTGCCAGCAGTTTACAGTTCCCCGGGAGTGGCTACACCTTC. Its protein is CASSLQFPGSGYTF.

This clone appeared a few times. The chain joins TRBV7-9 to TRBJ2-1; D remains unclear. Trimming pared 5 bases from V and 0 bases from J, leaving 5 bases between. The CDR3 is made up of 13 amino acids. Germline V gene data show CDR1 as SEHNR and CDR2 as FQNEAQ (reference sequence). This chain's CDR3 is CASSHSSYNEQFF. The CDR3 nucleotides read TGTGCCAGCAGCCACAGCTCCTACAATGAGCAGTTCTTC.

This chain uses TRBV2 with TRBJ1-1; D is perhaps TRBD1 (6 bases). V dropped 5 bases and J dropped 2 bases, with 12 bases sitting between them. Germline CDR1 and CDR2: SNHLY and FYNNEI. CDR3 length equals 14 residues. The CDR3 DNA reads TGTGCCAGCAGTAAACAGGGCATCAACACTGAAGCTTTCTTT. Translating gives CASSKQGINTEAFF.

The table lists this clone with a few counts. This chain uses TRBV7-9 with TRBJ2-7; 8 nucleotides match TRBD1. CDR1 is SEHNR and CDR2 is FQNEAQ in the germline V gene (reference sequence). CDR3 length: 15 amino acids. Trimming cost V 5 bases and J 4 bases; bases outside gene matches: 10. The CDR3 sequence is CASSAPGTGQYEQYF. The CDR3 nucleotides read TGTGCCAGCAGCGCGCCCGGGACAGGACAATACGAGCAGTACTTC. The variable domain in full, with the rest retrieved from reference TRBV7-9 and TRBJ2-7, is DTGVSQNPRHKITKRGQNVTFRCDPISEHNRLYWYRQTLGQGPEFLTYFQNEAQLEKSRLLSDRFSAERPKGSFSTLEIQRTEQGDSAMYLCASSAPGTGQYEQYFGPGTRLTVT.

The CDR3 DNA is TGTGCCAGCAGCCCTTGGACAGGGGGAGGTAATTCACCCCTCCACTTT. It codes for CASSPWTGGGNSPLHF. This chain connects TRBV3-1 (or the pseudogene TRBV3-2) to TRBJ1-6; 10 nucleotides agree with TRBD1. The CDR3 is 16 amino acids. V was clipped by 4 bases and J by 6 bases; unmatched bases: 6. The germline V gene encodes CDR1 LGHDT and CDR2 YNNKEL (reference sequence).

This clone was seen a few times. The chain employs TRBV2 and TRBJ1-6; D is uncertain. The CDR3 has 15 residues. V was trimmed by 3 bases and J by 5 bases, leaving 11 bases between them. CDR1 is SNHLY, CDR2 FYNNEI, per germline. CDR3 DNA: TGTGCCAGCAGTGAGTTGCTACAGAATAATTCACCCCTCCACTTT. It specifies CASSELLQNNSPLHF.

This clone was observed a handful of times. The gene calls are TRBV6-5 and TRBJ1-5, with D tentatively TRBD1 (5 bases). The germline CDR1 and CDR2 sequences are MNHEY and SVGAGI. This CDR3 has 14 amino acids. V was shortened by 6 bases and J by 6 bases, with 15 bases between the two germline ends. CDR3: CASSLKGFAQPQHF. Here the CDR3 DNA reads TGTGCCAGCAGCCTTAAGGGGTTTGCTCAGCCCCAGCATTTT.

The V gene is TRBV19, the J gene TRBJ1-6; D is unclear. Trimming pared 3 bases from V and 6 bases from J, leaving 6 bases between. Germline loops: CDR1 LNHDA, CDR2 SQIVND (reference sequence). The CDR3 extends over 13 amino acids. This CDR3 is CASSINGNSPLHF. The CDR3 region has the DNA TGTGCCAGTAGTATCAACGGTAATTCACCCCTCCACTTT.

The CDR3 region has the DNA TGTGCCAGCAACCAGCTTAAAAGACTAGCGGGGGTAACCGGGCCCTACGAGCAGTACTTC. It translates to CASNQLKRLAGVTGPYEQYF. The chain employs TRBV21-1 and TRBJ2-7; whether TRBD2, the table's D call, matches the DNA was not checked. TRBV21-1 constitutes a pseudogene. CDR3 length: 20 amino acids.

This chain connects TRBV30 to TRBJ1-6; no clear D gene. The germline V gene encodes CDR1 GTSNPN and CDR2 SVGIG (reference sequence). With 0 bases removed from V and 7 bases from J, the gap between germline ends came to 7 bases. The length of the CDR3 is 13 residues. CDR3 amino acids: CAWSVGGNSPLHF. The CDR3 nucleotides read TGTGCCTGGAGTGTTGGAGGAAATTCACCCCTCCACTTT. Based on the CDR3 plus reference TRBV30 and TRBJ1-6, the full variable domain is SQTIHQWPATLVQPVGSPLSLECTVEGTSNPNLYWYRQAAGRGLQLLFYSVGIGQISSEVPQNLSASRPQDRQFILSSKKLLLSDSGFYLCAWSVGGNSPLHFGNGTRLTVT.

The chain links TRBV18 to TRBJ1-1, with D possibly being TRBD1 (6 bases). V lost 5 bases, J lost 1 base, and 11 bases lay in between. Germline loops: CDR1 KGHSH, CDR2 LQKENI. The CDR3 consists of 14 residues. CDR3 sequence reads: CASSLLDRNTEAFF. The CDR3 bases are TGTGCCAGCTCATTATTGGACAGGAACACTGAAGCTTTCTTT.

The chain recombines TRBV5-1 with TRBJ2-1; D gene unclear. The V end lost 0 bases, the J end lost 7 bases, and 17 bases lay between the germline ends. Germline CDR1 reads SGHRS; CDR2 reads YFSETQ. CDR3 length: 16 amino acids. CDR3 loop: CASSLVLGQRRNEQFF. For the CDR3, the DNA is TGCGCCAGCAGCTTGGTTTTAGGTCAGAGGAGAAATGAGCAGTTCTTC.